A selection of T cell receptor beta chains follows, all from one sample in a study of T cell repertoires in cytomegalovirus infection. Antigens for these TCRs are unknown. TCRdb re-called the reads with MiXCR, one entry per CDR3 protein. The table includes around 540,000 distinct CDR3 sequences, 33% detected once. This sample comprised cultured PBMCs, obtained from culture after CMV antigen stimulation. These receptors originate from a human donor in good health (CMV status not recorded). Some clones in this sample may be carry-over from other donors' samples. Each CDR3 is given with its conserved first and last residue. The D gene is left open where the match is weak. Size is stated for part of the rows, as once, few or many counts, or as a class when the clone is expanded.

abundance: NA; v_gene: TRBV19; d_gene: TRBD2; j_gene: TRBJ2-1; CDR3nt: TGTGCCAGTAGTACTGGACTAGCGGGAGCCACGCCGCAGTTCTTC; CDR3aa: CASSTGLAGATPQFF
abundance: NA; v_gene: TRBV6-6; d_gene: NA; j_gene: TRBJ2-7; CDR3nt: TGTGCCAGCAGTTACGGGGCGTTCTCCTACGAGCAGTACTTC; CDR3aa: CASSYGAFSYEQYF
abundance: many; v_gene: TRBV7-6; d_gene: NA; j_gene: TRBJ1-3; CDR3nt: TGTGCCAGCAGCTTAAACAGGGAAATAACTGGAAACACCATATATTTT; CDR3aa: CASSLNREITGNTIYF
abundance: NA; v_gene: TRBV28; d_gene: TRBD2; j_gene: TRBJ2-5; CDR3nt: TGTGCCAGCAGTTTAGCGGGAGGGATAGAGACCCAGTACTTC; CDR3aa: CASSLAGGIETQYF
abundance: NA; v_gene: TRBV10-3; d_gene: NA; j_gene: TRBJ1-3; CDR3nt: TGTGCCATCAGTGAGTCTGGGGGGCGCAGAAGAAACACCATATATTTT; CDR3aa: CAISESGGRRRNTIYF
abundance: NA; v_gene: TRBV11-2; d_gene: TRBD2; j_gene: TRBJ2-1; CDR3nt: TGTGCCAGCAGCCCTGGGGGTAGCGGGAGCATATTCGATGAGCAGTTCTTC; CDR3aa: CASSPGGSGSIFDEQFF
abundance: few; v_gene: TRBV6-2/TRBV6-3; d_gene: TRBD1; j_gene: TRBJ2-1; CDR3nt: TGTGCCATCTTGGGACAGGGTTACAATGAGCAGTTCTTC; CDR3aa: CAILGQGYNEQFF
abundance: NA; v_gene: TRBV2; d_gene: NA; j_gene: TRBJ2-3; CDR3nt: TGTGCCGGGGGTTCGGGCACAGATACGCAGTATTTT; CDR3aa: CAGGSGTDTQYF
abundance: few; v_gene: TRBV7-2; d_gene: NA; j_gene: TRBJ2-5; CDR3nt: TGTGCCAGCCAAGCGAGGGGGGCCGAAGAGACCCAGTACTTC; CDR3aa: CASQARGAEETQYF
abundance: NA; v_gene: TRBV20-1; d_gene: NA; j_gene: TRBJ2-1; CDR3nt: TGCAGTGCCGTCCGGGGGGCCCTCAATGAGCAGTTCTTC; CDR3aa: CSAVRGALNEQFF
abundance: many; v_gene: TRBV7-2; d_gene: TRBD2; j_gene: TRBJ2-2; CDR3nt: TGTGCCAGCAGCTTAGCGAAAGCGGGAGTGGGCGGGGAGCTGTTTTTT; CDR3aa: CASSLAKAGVGGELFF
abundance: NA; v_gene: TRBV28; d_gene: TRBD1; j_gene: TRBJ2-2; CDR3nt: TGTGCCAGCAGGAACCCCGGACAGGGGGCTACCGGGGAGCTGTTTTTT; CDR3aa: CASRNPGQGATGELFF
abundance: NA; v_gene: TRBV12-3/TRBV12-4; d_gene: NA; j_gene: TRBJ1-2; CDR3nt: TGTGCCAGCAGTCCTGGGGTTTGGGGCTACACCTTC; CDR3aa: CASSPGVWGYTF
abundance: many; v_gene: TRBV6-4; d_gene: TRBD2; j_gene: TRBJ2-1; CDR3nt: TGTGCCAGCAGTGCCGACAGCGGGAGCACCAATGAGCAGTTCTTC; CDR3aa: CASSADSGSTNEQFF
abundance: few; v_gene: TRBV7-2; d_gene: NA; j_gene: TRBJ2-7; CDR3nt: TGTGCCAGCAGCAACCACGCCTACTCCTCCTACGAGCAGTACTTC; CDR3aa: CASSNHAYSSYEQYF
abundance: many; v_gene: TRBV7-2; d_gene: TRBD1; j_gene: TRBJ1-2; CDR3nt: TGTGCCAGCAGCTTAACTTCGGGACAGCCTGGCTACACCTTC; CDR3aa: CASSLTSGQPGYTF
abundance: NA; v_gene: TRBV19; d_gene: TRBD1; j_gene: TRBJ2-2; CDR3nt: TGTGCCAGTAGTACCCCTTCGGGACAGGGGACCACCGGGGAGCTGTTTTTT; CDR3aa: CASSTPSGQGTTGELFF
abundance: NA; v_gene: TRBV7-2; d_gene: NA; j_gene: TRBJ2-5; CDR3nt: TGTGCCAGCAGCTTATCGATGGAGACCCAGTACTTC; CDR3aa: CASSLSMETQYF
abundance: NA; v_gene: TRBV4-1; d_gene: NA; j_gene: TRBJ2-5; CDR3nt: TGCGCCAGCAGCCAAGGAGGGAGTGGCGAGACCCAGTACTTC; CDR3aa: CASSQGGSGETQYF
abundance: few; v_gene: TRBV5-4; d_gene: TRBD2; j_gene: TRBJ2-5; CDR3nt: TGTGCCAGCAGCTTGGGGAGACTAGCGGGCTACCAAGAGACCCAGTACTTC; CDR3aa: CASSLGRLAGYQETQYF
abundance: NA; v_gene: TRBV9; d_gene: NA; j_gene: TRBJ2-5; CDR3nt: TGTGCCAGCAGCCGTACGTCTTTGGAGACCCAGTACTTC; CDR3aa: CASSRTSLETQYF
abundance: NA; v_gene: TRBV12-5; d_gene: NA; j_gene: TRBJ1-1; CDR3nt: TGTGCTAGTGGTTTGGTACGACCCCCGCTCAACACTGAAGCTTTCTTT; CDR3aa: CASGLVRPPLNTEAFF
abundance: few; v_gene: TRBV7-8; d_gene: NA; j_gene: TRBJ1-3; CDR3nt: TGTGCCAGCAGCTTAGACTTTCAGGGAAACACCATATATTTT; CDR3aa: CASSLDFQGNTIYF
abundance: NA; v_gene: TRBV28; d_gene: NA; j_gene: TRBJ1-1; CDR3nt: TGTGCCAGCAGTCCCCGGCCAGGGTTGAACACTGAAGCTTTCTTT; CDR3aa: CASSPRPGLNTEAFF
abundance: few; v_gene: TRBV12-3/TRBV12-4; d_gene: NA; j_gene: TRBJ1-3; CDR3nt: TGTGCCAGCAGCCTCCACAGTTATGGAAACACCATATATTTT; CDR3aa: CASSLHSYGNTIYF
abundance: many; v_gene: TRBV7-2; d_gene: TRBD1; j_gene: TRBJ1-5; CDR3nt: TGTGCCAGCAGCGCGGACAGGGGGCATCAGCCCCAGCATTTT; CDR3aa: CASSADRGHQPQHF
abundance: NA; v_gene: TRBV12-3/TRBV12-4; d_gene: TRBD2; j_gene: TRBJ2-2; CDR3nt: TGTGCCAGCAGTCCGGGACTAGCGGGAGAAGCCGGGGAGCTGTTTTTT; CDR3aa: CASSPGLAGEAGELFF
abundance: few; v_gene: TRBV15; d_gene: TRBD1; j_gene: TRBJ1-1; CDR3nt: TGTGCCACCAGCAGACGGACTGGGACAGGGCACACTGAAGCTTTCTTT; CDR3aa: CATSRRTGTGHTEAFF
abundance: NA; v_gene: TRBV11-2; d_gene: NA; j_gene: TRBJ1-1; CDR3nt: TGTGCCAGCGCGGGACGGAGGAACACTGAAGCTTTCTTT; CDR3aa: CASAGRRNTEAFF
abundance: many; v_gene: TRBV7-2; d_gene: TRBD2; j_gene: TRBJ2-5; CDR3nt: TGTGCCAGCAGCTCAGCTAGCGGGGGCCCCCAGGAGACCCAGTACTTC; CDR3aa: CASSSASGGPQETQYF
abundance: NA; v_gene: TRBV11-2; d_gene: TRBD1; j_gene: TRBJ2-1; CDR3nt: TGTGCCAGCAGCTTCGGCCAGGGGGCCTACAATGAGCAGTTCTTC; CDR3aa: CASSFGQGAYNEQFF
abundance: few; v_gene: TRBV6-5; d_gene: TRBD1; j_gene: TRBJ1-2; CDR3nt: TGTGCCAGCAGTTACAGGGGGCAGAACTATGGCTACACCTTC; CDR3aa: CASSYRGQNYGYTF
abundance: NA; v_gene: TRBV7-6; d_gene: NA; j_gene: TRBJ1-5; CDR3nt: TGTGCCAGCAGCTTAAAAGCAGACCAGCCCCAGCATTTT; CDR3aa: CASSLKADQPQHF
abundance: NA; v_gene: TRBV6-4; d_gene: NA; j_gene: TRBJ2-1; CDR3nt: TGTGCCAGCAGCCACCACCCATTGGAGCTAAGGGGGTTCTACAATGAGCAGTTCTTC; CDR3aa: CASSHHPLELRGFYNEQFF
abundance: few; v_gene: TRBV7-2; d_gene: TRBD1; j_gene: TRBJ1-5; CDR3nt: TGTGCCAGCAGCTTCGGACAGGGTCGAGGGCCCCAGCATTTT; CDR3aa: CASSFGQGRGPQHF
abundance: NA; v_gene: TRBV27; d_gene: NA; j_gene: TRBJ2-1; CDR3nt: TGTGCCAGCAGTTTATCCACAGTGTTTGGGTCCTACAATGAGCAGTTCTTC; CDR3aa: CASSLSTVFGSYNEQFF
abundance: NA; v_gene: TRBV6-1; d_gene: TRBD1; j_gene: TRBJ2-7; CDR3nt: TGTGCCAGCAAAGAGGGGGCGGGTGAGCAGTACTTC; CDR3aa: CASKEGAGEQYF
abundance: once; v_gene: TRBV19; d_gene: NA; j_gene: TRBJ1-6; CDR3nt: TGTGCCAGTAGTATGGACAGTAATTCACCCCTCCACTTT; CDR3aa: CASSMDSNSPLHF
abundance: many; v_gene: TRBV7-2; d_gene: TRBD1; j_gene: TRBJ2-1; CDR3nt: TGTGCCAGCAGCCTACTTCCGGGACAGGGGGCCAATGAGCAGTTCTTC; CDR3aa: CASSLLPGQGANEQFF
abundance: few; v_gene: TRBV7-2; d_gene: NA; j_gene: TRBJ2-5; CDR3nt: TGTGCCAGCAGCTTATTTCAGGATCAGACCCAGTACTTC; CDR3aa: CASSLFQDQTQYF
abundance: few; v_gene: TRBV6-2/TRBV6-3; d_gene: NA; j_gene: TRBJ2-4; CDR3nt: TGTGCCAGCAGTTACAACACGGCCTTAGCCAAAAACATTCAGTACTTC; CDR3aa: CASSYNTALAKNIQYF
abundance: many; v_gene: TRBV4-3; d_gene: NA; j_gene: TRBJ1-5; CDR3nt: TGCGCCAGCAGCCAGTTTAGGGGGGATCGCCAGCCCCAGCATTTT; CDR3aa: CASSQFRGDRQPQHF
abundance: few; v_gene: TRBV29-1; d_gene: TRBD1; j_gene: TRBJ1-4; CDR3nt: TGCAGCGTCCCCGACAGGGGAACTAATGAAAAACTGTTTTTT; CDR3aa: CSVPDRGTNEKLFF
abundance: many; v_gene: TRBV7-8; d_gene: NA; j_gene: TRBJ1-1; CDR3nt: TGTGCCAGCAGCTTACGGGGGTTGAAAACTGAAGCTTTCTTT; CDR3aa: CASSLRGLKTEAFF
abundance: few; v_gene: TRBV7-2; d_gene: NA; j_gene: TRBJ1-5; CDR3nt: TGTGCCAGCAGTAAGGGCCAGGGAAGCAATCAGCCCCAGCATTTT; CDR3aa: CASSKGQGSNQPQHF
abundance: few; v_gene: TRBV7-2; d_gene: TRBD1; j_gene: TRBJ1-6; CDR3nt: TGTGCCAGCAGCTCCGGGACAGGGTCGGCTTCACCCCTCCACTTT; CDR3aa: CASSSGTGSASPLHF
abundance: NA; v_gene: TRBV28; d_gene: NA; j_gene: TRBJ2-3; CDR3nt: TGTGCCAGCAACCCCGGGGTAGGAGATACGCAGTATTTT; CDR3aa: CASNPGVGDTQYF
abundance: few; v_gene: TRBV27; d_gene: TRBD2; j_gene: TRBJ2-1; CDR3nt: TGTGCCAGCAGTGGGGGTTTAGGTAGCGGGAGGGGTGAGCAGTTCTTC; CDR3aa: CASSGGLGSGRGEQFF
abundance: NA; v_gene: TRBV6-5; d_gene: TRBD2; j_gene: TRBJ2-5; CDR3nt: TGTGCCAGCAGACTAGCGGGATTAGGAGAGACCCAGTACTTC; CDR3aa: CASRLAGLGETQYF